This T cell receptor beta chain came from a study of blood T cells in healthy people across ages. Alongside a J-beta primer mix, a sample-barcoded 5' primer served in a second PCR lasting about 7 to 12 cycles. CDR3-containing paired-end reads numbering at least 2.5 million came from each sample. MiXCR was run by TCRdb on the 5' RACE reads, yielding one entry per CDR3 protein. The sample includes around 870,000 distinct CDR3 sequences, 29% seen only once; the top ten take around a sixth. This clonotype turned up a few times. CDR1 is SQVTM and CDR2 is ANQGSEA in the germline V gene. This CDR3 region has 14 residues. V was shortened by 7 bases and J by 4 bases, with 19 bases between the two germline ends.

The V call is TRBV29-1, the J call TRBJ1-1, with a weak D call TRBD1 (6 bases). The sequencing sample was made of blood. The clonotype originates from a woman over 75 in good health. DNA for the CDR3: TGCAGCGGGTGTACATCTTCAGGGGCCACTGAAGCTTTCTTT. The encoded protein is CSGCTSSGATEAFF.